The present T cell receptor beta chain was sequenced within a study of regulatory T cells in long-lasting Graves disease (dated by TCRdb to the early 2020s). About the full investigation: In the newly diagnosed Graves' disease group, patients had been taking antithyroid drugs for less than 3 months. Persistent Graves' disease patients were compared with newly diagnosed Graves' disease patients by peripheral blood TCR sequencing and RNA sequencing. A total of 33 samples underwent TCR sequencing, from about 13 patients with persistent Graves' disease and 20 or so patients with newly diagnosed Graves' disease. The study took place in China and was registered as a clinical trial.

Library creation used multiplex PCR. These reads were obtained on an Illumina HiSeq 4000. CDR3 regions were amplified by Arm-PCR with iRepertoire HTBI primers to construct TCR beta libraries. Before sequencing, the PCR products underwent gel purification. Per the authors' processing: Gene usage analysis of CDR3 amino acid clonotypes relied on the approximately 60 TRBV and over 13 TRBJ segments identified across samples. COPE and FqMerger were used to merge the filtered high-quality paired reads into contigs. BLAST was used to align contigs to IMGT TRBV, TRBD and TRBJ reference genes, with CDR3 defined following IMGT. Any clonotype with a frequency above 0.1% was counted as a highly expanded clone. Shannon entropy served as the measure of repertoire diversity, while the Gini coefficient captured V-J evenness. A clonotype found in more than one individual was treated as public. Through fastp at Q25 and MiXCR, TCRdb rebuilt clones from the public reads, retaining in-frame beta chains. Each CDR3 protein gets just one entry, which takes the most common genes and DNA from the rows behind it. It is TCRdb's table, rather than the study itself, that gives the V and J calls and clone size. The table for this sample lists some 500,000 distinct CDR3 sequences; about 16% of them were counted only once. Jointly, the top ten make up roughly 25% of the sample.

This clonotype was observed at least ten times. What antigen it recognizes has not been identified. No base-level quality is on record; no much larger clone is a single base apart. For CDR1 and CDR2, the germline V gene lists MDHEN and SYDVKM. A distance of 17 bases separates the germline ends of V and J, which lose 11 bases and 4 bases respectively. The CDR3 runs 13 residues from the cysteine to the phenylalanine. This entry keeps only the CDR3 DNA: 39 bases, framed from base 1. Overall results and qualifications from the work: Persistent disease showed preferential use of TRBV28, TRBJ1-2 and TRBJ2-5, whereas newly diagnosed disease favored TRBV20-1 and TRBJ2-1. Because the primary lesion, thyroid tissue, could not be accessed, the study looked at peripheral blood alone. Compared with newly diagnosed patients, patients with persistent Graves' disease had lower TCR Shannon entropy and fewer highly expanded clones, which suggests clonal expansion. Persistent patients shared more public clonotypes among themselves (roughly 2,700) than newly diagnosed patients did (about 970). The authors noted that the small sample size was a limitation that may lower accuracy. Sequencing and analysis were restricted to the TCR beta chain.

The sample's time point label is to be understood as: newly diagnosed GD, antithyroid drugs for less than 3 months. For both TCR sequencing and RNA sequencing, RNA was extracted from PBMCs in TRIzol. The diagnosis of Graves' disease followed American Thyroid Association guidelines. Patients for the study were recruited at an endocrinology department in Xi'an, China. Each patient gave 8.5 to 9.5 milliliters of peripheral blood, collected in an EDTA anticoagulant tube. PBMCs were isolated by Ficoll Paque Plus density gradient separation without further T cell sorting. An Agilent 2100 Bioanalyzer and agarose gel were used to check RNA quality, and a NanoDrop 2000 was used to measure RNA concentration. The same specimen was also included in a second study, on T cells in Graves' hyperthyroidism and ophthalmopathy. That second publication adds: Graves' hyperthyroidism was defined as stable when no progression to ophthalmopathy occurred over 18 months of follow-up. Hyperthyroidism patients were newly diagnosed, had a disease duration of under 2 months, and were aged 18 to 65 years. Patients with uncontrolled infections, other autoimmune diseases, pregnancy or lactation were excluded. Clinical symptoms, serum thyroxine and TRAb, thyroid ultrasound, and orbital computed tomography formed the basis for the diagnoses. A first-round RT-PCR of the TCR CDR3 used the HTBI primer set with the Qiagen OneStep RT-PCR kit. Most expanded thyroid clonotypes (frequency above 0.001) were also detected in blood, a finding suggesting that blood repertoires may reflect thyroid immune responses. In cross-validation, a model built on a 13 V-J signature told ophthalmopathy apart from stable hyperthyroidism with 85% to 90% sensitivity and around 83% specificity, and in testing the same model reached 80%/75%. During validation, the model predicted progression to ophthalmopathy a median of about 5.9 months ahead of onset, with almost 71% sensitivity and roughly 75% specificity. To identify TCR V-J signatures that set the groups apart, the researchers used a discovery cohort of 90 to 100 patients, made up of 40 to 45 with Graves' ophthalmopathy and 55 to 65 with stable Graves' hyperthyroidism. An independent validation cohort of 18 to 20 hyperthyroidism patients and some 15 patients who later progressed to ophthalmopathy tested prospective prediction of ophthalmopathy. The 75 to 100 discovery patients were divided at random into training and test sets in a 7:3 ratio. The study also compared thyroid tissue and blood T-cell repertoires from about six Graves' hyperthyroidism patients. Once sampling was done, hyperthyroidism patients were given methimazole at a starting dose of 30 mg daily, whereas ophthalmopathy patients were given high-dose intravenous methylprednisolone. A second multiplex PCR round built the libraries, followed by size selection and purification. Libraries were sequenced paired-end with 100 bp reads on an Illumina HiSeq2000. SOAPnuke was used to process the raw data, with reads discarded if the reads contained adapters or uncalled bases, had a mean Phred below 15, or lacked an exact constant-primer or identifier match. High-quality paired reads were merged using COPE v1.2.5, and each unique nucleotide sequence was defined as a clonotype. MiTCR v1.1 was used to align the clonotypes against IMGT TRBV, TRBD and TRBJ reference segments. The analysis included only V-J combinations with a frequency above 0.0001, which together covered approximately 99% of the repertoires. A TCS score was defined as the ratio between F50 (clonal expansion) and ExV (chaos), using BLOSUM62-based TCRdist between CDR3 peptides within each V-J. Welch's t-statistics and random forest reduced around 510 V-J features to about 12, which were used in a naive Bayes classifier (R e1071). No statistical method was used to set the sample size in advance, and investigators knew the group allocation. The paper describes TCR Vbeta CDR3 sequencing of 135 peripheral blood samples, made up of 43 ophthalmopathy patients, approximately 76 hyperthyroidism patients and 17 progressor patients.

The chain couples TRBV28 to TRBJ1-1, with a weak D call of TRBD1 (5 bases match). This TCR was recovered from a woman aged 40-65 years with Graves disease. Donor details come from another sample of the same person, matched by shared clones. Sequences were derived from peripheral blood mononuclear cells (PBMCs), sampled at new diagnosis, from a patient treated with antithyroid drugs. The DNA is TGTGCCGGCTCCCGGGGGGATCGCACTGAAGCTTTCTTT. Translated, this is CAGSRGDRTEAFF.